These 14 T cell receptor beta chains originate from one sample sequenced in a study of regulatory T cells in long-lasting Graves disease. Time point in this sample: newly diagnosed GD, antithyroid drugs for less than 3 months. RNA from PBMCs was the source of the TCR library. Both iRepertoire HTBI primers and Arm-PCR of CDR3 regions were used to build the TCR beta libraries. TCRdb redid the calling of the multiplex PCR reads with MiXCR, one entry per CDR3 protein. The table has 400,000 to 500,000 distinct CDR3 sequences, about 15% seen once. A further study also used this sample, focusing on T cells in Graves' hyperthyroidism and ophthalmopathy.

The sequenced sample was peripheral blood mononuclear cells (PBMCs), obtained at new diagnosis, from a patient treated with antithyroid drugs. The receptors here all came from a woman aged 18-35 years with Graves disease.

V usage is TRBV6-2 or TRBV6-3 and J usage is TRBJ2-7; tentatively, D is TRBD2 (5 bases). The V and J ends lost 3 bases and 6 bases respectively, with 9 bases between them. The length of the CDR3 is 12 residues. The germline CDR1 and CDR2 sequences are MNHEY and SVGEGT. The CDR3 reads CASSYVAGEQYF. The CDR3 coding sequence is TGTGCCAGCAGTTATGTTGCGGGCGAGCAGTACTTC.

This clonotype was seen at least ten times. The J gene is TRBJ2-1, the V gene TRBV28, with 10 bases fitting TRBD2. The V gene end was trimmed by 4 bases and the J gene end by 10 bases; junction bases not matched to a gene: 22. In germline, CDR1 is MDHEN, CDR2 SYDVKM. The CDR3 totals 19 residues. The CDR3 spells CASSSPSGRAVSPPGEQFF. In DNA form, the CDR3 reads TGTGCCAGCAGTTCCCCAAGCGGGAGGGCCGTTTCCCCACCGGGGGAGCAGTTCTTC.

This clonotype showed up many times. V is TRBV7-6 and J is TRBJ2-1; 9 positions agree with TRBD1. Trimming removed 2 bases from V and 8 bases from J; junction bases left unmatched: 10. Germline V lookup: CDR1 SGHVS, CDR2 FNYEAQ. CDR3 length: 16 amino acids. The CDR3 protein is CASSLPVGTGLDEQFF. The CDR3 coding sequence is TGTGCCAGCAGCTTACCCGTCGGGACAGGGTTGGATGAGCAGTTCTTC.

The chain carries TRBV7-2 and TRBJ1-2, with 7 nucleotides matching TRBD1. Germline loops: CDR1 SGHTA, CDR2 FQGNSA. The CDR3 contains 16 residues. Germline trimming cut 3 bases from V and 3 bases from J; bases unmatched to any gene: 10. The CDR3, as DNA: TGTGCCAGCAGCTTGGGCGGACCCGGGACAGACTATGGCTACACCTTC. This sequence encodes CASSLGGPGTDYGYTF.

The chain is built from TRBV30 and TRBJ2-7, with 7 bases aligning to TRBD2. Germline V CDR1 and CDR2: GTSNPN, SVGIG (reference sequence). The CDR3 consists of 11 residues. The V segment lost 3 bases and the J segment 12 bases; nucleotides outside the gene matches: 8. The chain's CDR3 is CAWRNGGSVYF. DNA of the CDR3: TGTGCCTGGAGGAACGGCGGGAGTGTGTACTTC.

This clonotype showed up many times. J is TRBJ1-5 and V is TRBV28, with TRBD1 identical over 7 bases. Germline assignment: CDR1 MDHEN and CDR2 SYDVKM. This CDR3 region has 15 residues. The ends lost 4 bases at V and 3 bases at J; junction bases unmatched: 6. Here the CDR3 reads CASSSPQGLNQPQHF. CDR3 bases: TGTGCCAGCAGTTCTCCACAGGGGCTCAATCAGCCCCAGCATTTT.

As to this clonotype: A read error may be the cause here, since a much bigger clone is one base away. This rearrangement joins TRBV29-1 to TRBJ2-2; no clear D gene. The V end lost 3 bases, the J end lost 3 bases, and 8 bases lay between the germline ends. The CDR3 has 13 amino acids. Looked up from germline, CDR1 is SQVTM and CDR2 is ANQGSEA. The CDR3 coding sequence is TGCAGCGTTGACAGGACGGACACCGGGGAGCTGTTTTTT. Protein product: CSVDRTDTGELFF.

In regard to this clonotype: This CDR3 is missing its conserved last phenylalanine or tryptophan, likely due to a read error. The chain has TRBV12-3 or TRBV12-4 and TRBJ1-1; the match to TRBD1 covers 7 bases. The CDR3 runs 14 residues. The V and J ends lost 10 bases and 3 bases, in that order; junction bases with no gene match: 11. The CDR3, as DNA: TGTGCCACCAAAAACCCGGGACAGTACACTGAAGCTTTCATT. It is translated as CATKNPGQYTEAFI.

The chain carries TRBV6-6 and TRBJ2-3; D is perhaps TRBD2 (5 bases). With 0 bases removed from V and 6 bases from J, the gap between germline ends came to 13 bases. The CDR3 covers 15 residues. Germline CDR1 and CDR2: MNHNY and SVGAGI (reference sequence). The CDR3 region is CASSYSLLGPDTQYF. The CDR3 bases are TGTGCCAGCAGTTACTCGCTACTAGGTCCCGATACGCAGTATTTT.

This clonotype occurred many times. The genes are TRBV28 and TRBJ2-6, with D possibly matching TRBD2 (6 bases). The CDR3 runs to 17 residues. Trimming stripped 6 bases from V and 0 bases from J, with 15 bases between. Per the germline V gene, CDR1 is MDHEN and CDR2 is SYDVKM. The CDR3 region is CASRATGTVSGANVLTF. In nucleotides, the CDR3 is TGTGCCAGCAGAGCTACGGGGACTGTCTCTGGGGCCAACGTCCTGACTTTC.

The genes are TRBV27 and TRBJ2-1, with 10 nucleotides matching TRBD1. Germline CDR1 MNHEY, CDR2 SMNVEV (reference sequence). V dropped 5 bases and J dropped 7; count of bases not matched to a gene: 8. The CDR3 totals 15 residues. CDR3 loop: CASSDRDRGWNEQFF. The CDR3 nucleotides are TGTGCCAGCAGTGACCGGGACAGGGGTTGGAATGAGCAGTTCTTC.

In this sample, this clonotype turned up many times. The V gene is TRBV11-3, the J gene TRBJ2-7; possible D gene TRBD1, 6 bases. The germline V gene has CDR1 SGHNT and CDR2 YENEEA. This CDR3 comprises 13 residues. Trimming took off 3 bases at V and 5 bases at J, with 11 bases between the two ends. The CDR3 spells CASSLQGFNEQYF. For the CDR3, the DNA is TGTGCCAGCAGCTTGCAGGGGTTCAACGAGCAGTACTTC. The whole variable domain, filled in from reference TRBV11-3 and TRBJ2-7, reads EAGVVQSPRYKIIEKKQPVAFWCNPISGHNTLYWYLQNLGQGPELLIRYENEEAVDDSQLPKDRFSAERLKGVDSTLKIQPAELGDSAVYLCASSLQGFNEQYFGPGTRLTVT.

This clonotype was detected a few times. The chain combines TRBV28 with TRBJ2-2; 10 positions match TRBD2. Germline V gene lookup returns CDR1 MDHEN and CDR2 SYDVKM. The CDR3 sequence is 16 residues long. The V segment lost 5 bases and the J segment 1 base; nucleotides outside the gene matches: 4. CDR3 sequence reads: CASSPGLAVNTGELFF. CDR3 sequence (DNA): TGTGCCAGCAGTCCCGGACTAGCGGTGAACACCGGGGAGCTGTTTTTT.

The chain combines TRBV19 with TRBJ2-5; a possible D gene is TRBD2 (6 bases). The germline V and J ends were trimmed by 6 bases and 4 bases, with 12 bases remaining between them. The germline V gene encodes CDR1 LNHDA and CDR2 SQIVND (reference sequence). There are 13 residues in the CDR3. CDR3: CASSGLSGETQYF. The DNA for the CDR3 is TGTGCCAGTAGCGGACTATCGGGAGAGACCCAGTACTTC. Variable domain in full (rest from reference TRBV19 and TRBJ2-5): DGGITQSPKYLFRKEGQNVTLSCEQNLNHDAMYWYRQDPGQGLRLIYYSQIVNDFQKGDIAEGYSVSREKKESFPLTVTSAQKNPTAFYLCASSGLSGETQYFGPGTRLLVL.